This record concerns one T cell receptor (beta chain) sequence. With V trimmed by 8 bases and J by 6 bases, 9 bases remained unmatched. The CDR3 loop spans 15 amino acids. Germline V gene data show CDR1 as MNHEY and CDR2 as SMNVEV (reference sequence). PCR amplification relied on 60 Vbeta primers (plus 13 Jbeta primers). Profiling relied on immunoSEQ multiplex PCR, and the TCRdb table lists in-frame clones only, not all of them. Of 100,000 to 150,000 clones in the sample, 80% were seen once. This entry comes from a study of cytomegalovirus exposure and HLA in healthy donors. Healthy bone marrow donors made up the cohort.

Sample: PBMCs. The chain links TRBV27 to TRBJ1-5; the match to TRBD1 covers 11 bases. This receptor was taken from a man younger than 40 in good health and CMV-seropositive. The CDR3, as DNA: TGTGCCAGCGGAATTGGACAGGGGGCGTTTCAGCCCCAGCATTTT. Its translation: CASGIGQGAFQPQHF.